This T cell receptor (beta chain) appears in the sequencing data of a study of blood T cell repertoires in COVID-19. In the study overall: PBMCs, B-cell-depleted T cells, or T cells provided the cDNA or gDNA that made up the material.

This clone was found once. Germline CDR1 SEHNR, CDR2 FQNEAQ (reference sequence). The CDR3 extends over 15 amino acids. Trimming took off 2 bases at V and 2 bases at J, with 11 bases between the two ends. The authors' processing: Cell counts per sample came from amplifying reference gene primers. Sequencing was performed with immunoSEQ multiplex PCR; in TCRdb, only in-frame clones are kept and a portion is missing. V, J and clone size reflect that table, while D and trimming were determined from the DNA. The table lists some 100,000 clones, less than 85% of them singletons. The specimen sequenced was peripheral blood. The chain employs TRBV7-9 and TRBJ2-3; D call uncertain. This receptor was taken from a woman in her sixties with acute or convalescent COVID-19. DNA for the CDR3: TGTGCCAGCAGCTTAATTGGCGGAGACACAGATACGCAGTATTTT. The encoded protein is CASSLIGGDTDTQYF.